The entry that follows covers one T cell receptor beta chain sequence. Its antigen remains unidentified. Cells designated naive CD8 were CD45RO-negative and were positively selected for CCR7, with terminally differentiated effector memory CD45RA+ cells excluded. The CDR3 is made up of 13 amino acids. V was pared by 0 bases and J by 2 bases, with 6 bases between. Germline V gene lookup returns CDR1 SGHNT and CDR2 YYREEE (reference sequence). Original processing methods: Filtering differed for immunoSEQ, which gave only junction sequences without quality scores. Libraries were prepared by immunoSEQ multiplex PCR; TCRdb keeps only in-frame clonotypes and omits some of them. The V and J calls and clone size are taken from that table; D and trimming were inferred from the DNA. The data contain a few million clones, 93% of them singletons. The sample belongs to a study of shared clonotypes between healthy human individuals. General study results and limits: The authors expected sequencing depth to affect clonotype sharing among donors.

The origin of this receptor is a man aged 18-30 years in good health. Some clones in this sample may be carry-over from other donors' samples. Sequencing was carried out using naive CD8+ T cells from PBMCs. The rearrangement uses TRBV5-4 and TRBJ2-7; D uncertain. The CDR3 here is CASSLDLTYEQYF. The CDR3 bases are TGTGCCAGCAGCTTGGACTTAACCTACGAGCAGTACTTC.